This TCR beta chain stems from a study of T cell changes during pregnancy in multiple sclerosis. Germline lookup yields CDR1 ENHRY and CDR2 SYGVKD. CDR3 size: 14 residues. The V gene end was trimmed by 7 bases and the J gene end by 3 bases; junction bases not matched to a gene: 6. This clone was found a few times. Measured with immunoSEQ multiplex PCR; TCRdb has only the in-frame clones, and not every one. Among about 92,000 clones, approximately 95% were seen once, and the ten largest hold roughly 4%. The TCR sequence derives from a female donor with multiple sclerosis, enrolled in a pregnancy study. The chain combines TRBV10-3 with TRBJ2-5; 9 nucleotides align to TRBD2. The specimen comprised peripheral blood, sampled in the first trimester of pregnancy. In nucleotides, the CDR3 is TGTGCCATCAAGGGCGGGGGGGGAAAAGAGACCCAGTACTTC. It specifies CAIKGGGGKETQYF.